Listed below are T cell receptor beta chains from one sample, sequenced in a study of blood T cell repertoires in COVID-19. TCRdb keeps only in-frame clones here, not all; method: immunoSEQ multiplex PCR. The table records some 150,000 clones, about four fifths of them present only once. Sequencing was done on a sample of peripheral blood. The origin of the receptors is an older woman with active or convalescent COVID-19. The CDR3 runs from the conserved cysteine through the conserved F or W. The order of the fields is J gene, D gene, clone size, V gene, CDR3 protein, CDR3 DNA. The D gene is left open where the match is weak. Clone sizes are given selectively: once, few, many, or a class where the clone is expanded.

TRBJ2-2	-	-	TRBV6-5	CASRTGTNTGELFF	TGTGCCAGCCGAACAGGGACGAACACCGGGGAGCTGTTTTTT
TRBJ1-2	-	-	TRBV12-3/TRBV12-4	CASSLELSGGYTF	TGTGCCAGCAGTTTAGAACTCTCGGGGGGCTACACCTTC
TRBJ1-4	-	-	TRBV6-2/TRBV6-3	CASSFGSGNEKLFF	TGTGCCAGCAGCTTTGGATCGGGGAATGAAAAACTGTTTTTT
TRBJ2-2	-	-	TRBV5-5	CASSQSEGFGGELFF	TGTGCCAGCAGCCAATCGGAGGGCTTTGGAGGGGAGCTGTTTTTT
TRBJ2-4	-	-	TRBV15	CATSRDLAAQGIQYF	TGTGCCACCAGCAGAGATTTAGCAGCCCAGGGCATTCAGTACTTC
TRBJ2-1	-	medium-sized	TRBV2	CASSPNADNEQFF	TGTGCCAGCAGTCCTAACGCCGACAATGAGCAGTTCTTC
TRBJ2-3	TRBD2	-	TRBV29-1	CSVDVPGLAELSTDTQYF	TGCAGCGTCGACGTACCGGGACTAGCGGAATTAAGCACAGATACGCAGTATTTT
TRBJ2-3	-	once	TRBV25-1	CASSEYKRELDTQYF	TGTGCCAGCAGTGAATATAAACGGGAGCTGGATACGCAGTATTTT
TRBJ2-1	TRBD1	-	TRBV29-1	CSSKGDRYSDNEQFF	TGCAGCTCTAAAGGGGACAGGTACTCTGACAATGAGCAGTTCTTC
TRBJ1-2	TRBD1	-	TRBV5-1	CASGQDEDGYTF	TGCGCCAGCGGACAGGATGAGGATGGCTACACCTTC
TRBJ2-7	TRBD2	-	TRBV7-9	CASGLAGDASRQYF	TGTGCCAGCGGACTAGCGGGAGATGCGTCTCGGCAGTACTTC
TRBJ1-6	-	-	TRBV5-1	CASSGSPGSPLHF	TGCGCCAGCAGCGGGTCACCGGGTTCACCCCTCCACTTT
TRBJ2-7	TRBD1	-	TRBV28	CASSFDRVTYEQYF	TGTGCCAGCAGTTTTGACAGGGTTACCTACGAGCAGTACTTC
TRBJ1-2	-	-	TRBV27	CASSRNREGSSGYTF	TGTGCCAGCAGTAGGAACAGGGAGGGCTCTAGTGGCTACACCTTC
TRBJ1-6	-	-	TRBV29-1	CSVKLGDYYNSPLHF	TGCAGCGTGAAGCTAGGGGATTACTATAATTCACCCCTCCACTTT
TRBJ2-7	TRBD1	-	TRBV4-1	CASSHAGQGSYEQYF	TGCGCCAGCAGCCACGCGGGACAGGGATCCTACGAGCAGTACTTC
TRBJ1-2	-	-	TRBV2	CASSERAGPGGNYGYTF	TGTGCCAGCAGTGAACGGGCAGGGCCCGGCGGTAACTATGGCTACACCTTC
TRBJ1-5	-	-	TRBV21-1	CASSNDRGSNQPQHF	TGTGCCAGCAGCAATGACAGGGGGAGCAATCAGCCCCAGCATTTT
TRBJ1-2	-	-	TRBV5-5	CASSSSAVGYTF	TGTGCCAGCAGCTCGTCCGCGGTCGGTTACACCTTC
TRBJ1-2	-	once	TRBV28	CASSFSDRIYGYTF	TGTGCCAGCAGTTTCAGTGACAGAATCTATGGCTACACCTTC
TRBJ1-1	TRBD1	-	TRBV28	CASMLARGPNTEAFF	TGTGCCAGCATGTTGGCCAGGGGGCCGAACACTGAAGCTTTCTTT
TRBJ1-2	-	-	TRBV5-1	CASSLRQSPDGYTF	TGCGCCAGCAGCTTGCGACAGTCGCCTGATGGCTACACCTTC
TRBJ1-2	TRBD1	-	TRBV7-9	CASSLGGQGANYGYTF	TGTGCCAGCAGCTTAGGAGGACAGGGGGCGAACTATGGCTACACCTTC
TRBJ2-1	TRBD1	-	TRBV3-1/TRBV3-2	CASSPGWDRGEQFF	TGTGCCAGCAGCCCTGGATGGGACAGGGGTGAGCAGTTCTTC
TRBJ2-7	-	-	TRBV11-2	CASSLGYGSYEQYF	TGTGCCAGCAGCTTAGGCTACGGGAGCTACGAGCAGTACTTC
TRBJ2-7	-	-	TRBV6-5	CASSWGSSNYEQYF	TGTGCCAGCAGTTGGGGCTCCTCCAACTACGAGCAGTACTTC
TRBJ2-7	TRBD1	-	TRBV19	CASSMRQGDYEQYF	TGTGCCAGTAGTATGCGACAGGGGGATTACGAGCAGTACTTC
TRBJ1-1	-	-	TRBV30	CAWIQSEAFF	TGTGCCTGGATTCAATCTGAAGCTTTCTTT
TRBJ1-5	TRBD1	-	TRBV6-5	CASSGRGIGDQPQHF	TGTGCCAGCAGCGGCAGGGGGATCGGCGATCAGCCCCAGCATTTT
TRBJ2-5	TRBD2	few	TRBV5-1	CASSLGLAGEETQYF	TGCGCCAGCAGCTTGGGACTAGCGGGGGAAGAGACCCAGTACTTC
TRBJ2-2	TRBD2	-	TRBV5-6	CASSLGLAVITGELFF	TGTGCCAGCAGCTTAGGACTAGCGGTTATCACCGGGGAGCTGTTTTTT
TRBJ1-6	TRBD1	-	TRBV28	CASSWDRSYNSPLHF	TGTGCCAGCAGTTGGGACAGGTCCTATAATTCACCCCTCCACTTT
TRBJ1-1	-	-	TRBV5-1	CASSLQGNTEAFF	TGCGCCAGCAGCTTACAGGGAAACACTGAAGCTTTCTTT
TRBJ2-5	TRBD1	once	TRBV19	CASSKQGVQETQYF	TGTGCCAGTAGTAAGCAGGGGGTCCAAGAGACCCAGTACTTC
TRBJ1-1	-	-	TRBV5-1	CASSPTPGRGGTEAFF	TGCGCCAGCAGCCCGACCCCGGGTCGAGGGGGCACTGAAGCTTTCTTT
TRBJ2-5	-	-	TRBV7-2	CASSGGGAGQETQYF	TGTGCCAGCAGCGGGGGTGGGGCGGGACAAGAGACCCAGTACTTC
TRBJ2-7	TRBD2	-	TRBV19	CASSLLAGAYEQYF	TGTGCCAGTAGTCTACTAGCGGGGGCCTACGAGCAGTACTTC
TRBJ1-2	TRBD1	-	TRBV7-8	CASSLVGGPSNYGYTF	TGTGCCAGCAGCTTAGTAGGGGGCCCCTCTAACTATGGCTACACCTTC
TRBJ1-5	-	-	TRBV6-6	CASREGNSNQPQHF	TGTGCCAGCAGGGAGGGCAATAGCAATCAGCCCCAGCATTTT
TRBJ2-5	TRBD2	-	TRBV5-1	CASSLSAGGGQETQYF	TGCGCCAGCAGCTTGTCTGCGGGGGGAGGTCAAGAGACCCAGTACTTC
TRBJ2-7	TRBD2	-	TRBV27	CASSLDSSGIYEQYF	TGTGCCAGCAGTTTAGATTCTAGCGGGATCTACGAGCAGTACTTC
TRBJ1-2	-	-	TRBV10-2	CASSETTGYGYTF	TGCGCCAGCAGTGAGACCACAGGGTATGGCTACACCTTC